Below, one T cell receptor beta chain is given with its context. Trimming left V 0 bases short and J 2 bases short, with 16 bases between. CDR3 length: 16 residues. The germline V gene encodes CDR1 SQVTM and CDR2 ANQGSEA. The data originate from a study of blood T cell repertoires in COVID-19. Sequenced by immunoSEQ multiplex PCR; TCRdb stores in-frame clones only, minus some. Seen here are approximately 150,000 clones, roughly 80% observed once, and the top ten hold roughly 5%. The genes are TRBV29-1 and TRBJ1-2, with D possibly matching TRBD1 (6 bases). Input material: PBMCs or T cells enriched from blood (not recorded which). This clonotype was obtained from a woman in her 40s with acute COVID-19. The CDR3 DNA reads TGCAGCGTTGAAGATGCGGGGGGCTTAGCGAACTATGGCTACACCTTC. This codes for CSVEDAGGLANYGYTF.